The clone carrying this TCR beta chain was seen repeatedly, ten times or more. What it binds is unknown. Trimming cost V 5 bases and J 5 bases; bases outside gene matches: 8. This CDR3 is built from 15 residues. Germline values: CDR1 SGHTA, CDR2 FQGTGA. These data belong to a study of human T cells and chemical hapten exposure. General study findings and limits: There was no change with DPC sensitization in TCRs above 1 in 1000 frequency. Expanded TCRs grouped into significantly more large CDR3 similarity clusters than controls produced.

TCRdb redid the calling of the RACE reads with MiXCR, one entry per CDR3 protein. The top ten clones hold 4.5% to 6.5% of a sample with 65,000 to 70,000 distinct CDR3 sequences, around 9.9% of them seen once. Time point of the sample: pre-sensitization, week 0. The treatment is: therapeutic diphenylcyclopropenone sensitization with weekly scalp DPC. Alopecia patients deemed DPC-suitable, aged 18 to 70, excluding pregnancy. V is TRBV7-3 and J is TRBJ1-2, with 10 bases aligning to TRBD1. This TCR was recovered from a woman in her 50s with alopecia areata. Some clones in this sample may be carry-over from other donors' samples. The sequencing here drew on whole blood, taken in connection with sensitization to the hapten diphenylcyclopropenone (DPC). The CDR3 DNA reads TGTGCCAGCAGCCCCCAGGGGGGACAGGGGTATGGCTACACCTTC. Translated, it gives CASSPQGGQGYGYTF. The full variable domain, completed using reference TRBV7-3 and TRBJ1-2, is GAGVSQTPSNKVTEKGKYVELRCDPISGHTALYWYRQSLGQGPEFLIYFQGTGAADDSGLPNDRFFAVRPEGSVSTLKIQRTERGDSAVYLCASSPQGGQGYGYTFGSGTRLTVV.